The 13 T cell receptor beta chains listed next were all sequenced from one sample in a study of T-cell reconstitution after alpha-beta-depleted transplantation in children. Preparation of the TCRbeta library used unique molecular identifiers. MiXCR was run by TCRdb on the PCR reads, yielding one entry per CDR3 protein. The table records over 550,000 distinct CDR3 sequences, under 12% of them present only once. The material sequenced was PBMCs from the stem cell graft donor, taken from the stem cell graft. These receptors all come from a human donor who donated a stem cell graft to a child with acute myeloid leukemia.

This clonotype has a count of ten or more. The chain carries TRBV29-1 and TRBJ1-4; TRBD1 might be the D (5 bases). Trimming took off 4 bases at V and 10 bases at J, with 13 bases between the two ends. This CDR3 has 12 residues. Germline V lookup: CDR1 SQVTM, CDR2 ANQGSEA. In DNA form, the CDR3 reads TGCAGCGTTGCTGGGGACGGTAGAAAACTGTTTTTT. It codes for CSVAGDGRKLFF.

This clonotype was found many times. This sequence joins TRBV7-2 and TRBJ2-1; maybe TRBD1 (5 bases). V was clipped by 3 bases and J by 12 bases, with 12 bases between them. CDR3 length: 12 amino acids. Germline CDR1 reads SGHTA; CDR2 reads FQGNSA. The CDR3 nucleotides read TGTGCCAGCAGCTTGTACAGGAAGCCGCAGTTCTTC. This encodes CASSLYRKPQFF.

The chain recombines TRBV28 with TRBJ2-2; 10 bases match TRBD2. This CDR3 is 16 amino acids long. The germline gives CDR1 MDHEN, CDR2 SYDVKM. V was clipped by 8 bases and J by 0 bases; unmatched bases: 6. The DNA for the CDR3 is TGTGCCAGCTGTGTACTAGCGGGATCGAACACCGGGGAGCTGTTTTTT. As protein: CASCVLAGSNTGELFF.

This clonotype was recorded at least ten times. This chain uses TRBV7-2 with TRBJ2-5; D may be TRBD2 (5 bases). The ends were cut back, 6 bases at V and 0 bases at J, with 14 bases in the middle. The CDR3 totals 15 residues. CDR1 SGHTA and CDR2 FQGNSA come from the germline V gene. The CDR3 protein is CASSPSSGYQETQYF. DNA for the CDR3: TGTGCCAGCAGTCCTTCTTCGGGGTACCAAGAGACCCAGTACTTC.

V gene TRBV12-3 or TRBV12-4 combines with J gene TRBJ2-6, with D maybe TRBD1 (5 bases). The CDR3 loop spans 16 amino acids. With 9 bases removed from V and 4 bases from J, the gap between germline ends came to 19 bases. The CDR3 DNA follows: TGTGCCAGTAACCGGGCAGGGATGATCGGGGCCAACGTCCTGACTTTC. Translation: CASNRAGMIGANVLTF.

V is TRBV7-2 and J is TRBJ2-7, with D uncertain. V lost 5 bases and J lost 2, with 13 bases in between. CDR1 and CDR2 (germline): SGHTA, FQGNSA. This CDR3 region has 14 residues. CDR3 DNA sequence: TGTGCCAGCAGCCCGCATCTGGGCCCCTACGAGCAGTACTTC. Translating it yields CASSPHLGPYEQYF.

This clonotype was counted a single time. The V and J genes are TRBV2 and TRBJ2-2; the match to TRBD2 covers 8 bases. After removal of 6 bases from V and 3 bases from J, the junction contained 9 bases not matched to a gene. Looked up from germline, CDR1 is SNHLY and CDR2 is FYNNEI. The length of the CDR3 is 16 residues. DNA for the CDR3: TGTGCCAGCAGCGGACTCAAGCGGGAGTACACCGGGGAGCTGTTTTTT. Protein product: CASSGLKREYTGELFF.

This clonotype came up many times. The chain employs TRBV6-5 and TRBJ2-3; D possibly corresponds to TRBD1 (6 bases). The CDR3 contains 14 residues. Trimming took off 4 bases at V and 2 bases at J, with 10 bases between the two ends. Germline CDR1 and CDR2: MNHEY and SVGAGI. CDR3 sequence: CASSFRGDTDTQYF. The CDR3 DNA follows: TGTGCCAGCAGTTTCAGGGGCGACACAGATACGCAGTATTTT.

The chain links TRBV12-5 to TRBJ2-1; possibly TRBD1 for D (6 bases). Germline V gene sequence: CDR1 LGHNT, CDR2 FRNRAP. The V end lost 5 bases, the J end lost 3 bases, and 14 bases lay between the germline ends. The CDR3 covers 15 residues. The CDR3 DNA sequence: TGTGCTAGTGGTAACCTGGGACACCTCTACAATGAGCAGTTCTTC. This codes for CASGNLGHLYNEQFF. Full variable domain (rest looked up from reference TRBV12-5 and TRBJ2-1): DARVTQTPRHKVTEMGQEVTMRCQPILGHNTVFWYRQTMMQGLELLAYFRNRAPLDDSGMPKDRFSAEMPDATLATLKIQPSEPRDSAVYFCASGNLGHLYNEQFFGPGTRLTVL.

This chain joins TRBV3-1 and TRBJ2-7, with TRBD2 matching 7 bases. V lost 1 base to trimming and J lost 0 bases; unmatched junction nucleotides: 6. Germline V CDR1 and CDR2: LGHDT, YNNKEL (reference sequence). This CDR3 has 16 residues. CDR3 protein: CASSQVPGGVSYEQYF. As DNA, the CDR3 is TGTGCCAGCAGCCAAGTACCGGGAGGAGTCTCCTACGAGCAGTACTTC.

The J gene is TRBJ2-3, the V gene TRBV6-1, with 10 bases lining up with TRBD2. CDR1 and CDR2 from the germline V gene are MNHNS and SASEGT. J gave up 5 bases and V 6 bases, and 8 bases lay outside the gene matches. This CDR3 has 15 residues. The CDR3 nucleotides are TGTGCCAGCAGACAGGGGACTAGCGCCCAAGATACGCAGTATTTT. This encodes CASRQGTSAQDTQYF.

The chain joins TRBV30 to TRBJ2-2; D remains unclear. This CDR3 region has 14 residues. Per the germline V gene, CDR1 is GTSNPN and CDR2 is SVGIG (reference sequence). Trimming cost V 2 bases and J 4 bases, with 11 bases left between them. CDR3 nucleotides: TGTGCCTGGAGTACTACTCGCGGCACCGGGGAGCTGTTTTTT. It specifies CAWSTTRGTGELFF. Using reference TRBV30 and TRBJ2-2 for the parts outside the CDR3, the full variable domain is SQTIHQWPATLVQPVGSPLSLECTVEGTSNPNLYWYRQAAGRGLQLLFYSVGIGQISSEVPQNLSASRPQDRQFILSSKKLLLSDSGFYLCAWSTTRGTGELFFGEGSRLTVL.

This clonotype has more than one count but fewer than ten. V usage is TRBV4-3 and J usage is TRBJ2-7; D not certain. This CDR3 is built from 15 residues. Germline CDR1 is LGHNA and CDR2 is YSLEER. Trimming removed 1 base at V and 2 bases at J, with 12 bases between. Here the CDR3 reads CASSQGIGQTYEQYF. In DNA form, the CDR3 reads TGCGCCAGCAGCCAAGGTATCGGCCAGACCTACGAGCAGTACTTC.